This TCR beta chain was sequenced in a study of tumor-infiltrating lymphocytes in glioblastoma multiforme. Study-wide results and limits: RNA-based TCR sequencing may distort clone frequencies, since cells carry unequal TCR transcript numbers.

As to this clonotype: As yet, its antigen is unknown. This CDR3 fails to terminate in the conserved phenylalanine or tryptophan, so it likely reflects a read error. No DNA is shown, since the ends of the CDR3 on it are uncertain; the CDR3 is the one TCRdb lists.

TCRB libraries came from RNA via three nested multiplex PCR rounds. One entry per CDR3 protein, called by TCRdb with MiXCR from the multiplex PCR reads. The sample lists 13,000 to 15,000 distinct CDR3 sequences, roughly 74% occurring once. Germline V CDR1 and CDR2: SGHAT, FQDESV (reference sequence). Ends included, the CDR3 has 16 residues. Source material: brain tumor tissue. The receptor's source is a male donor with glioblastoma. This chain links TRBV11-1 with TRBJ2-3; no check of the table's D call, TRBD2, against the DNA was made. CDR3 protein: CASSLGLAGSTDTRYS.